This TCR beta chain was observed in a study of CXCR3-negative and CXCR3-positive naive CD8 T cells. Study conclusions and caveats: When CXCR3-positive naive cells were set against CXCR3-negative naive cells, the former had more hydrophobic TRB CDR3s.

A remark on this clonotype: Its antigen is as yet unknown.

UMI-tagged TRB cDNA libraries were built via 5' RACE. With the 5' RACE reads reprocessed, TCRdb shows one record per CDR3 protein and no DNA. In all, the sample yields about 94,000 distinct CDR3 sequences. The CDR3 spans 14 residues. Germline CDR1 is SGHRS and CDR2 is YFSETQ. Sequencing was carried out using naive CXCR3+ CD8+ T cells from blood. Stated subset: CD45RO-CCR7+CD27+CD95- naive CD8+ T cells expressing CXCR3 (TNR3+). This TCR derives from a human donor in good health. Some clones in this sample may be carry-over from other donors' samples. This chain uses TRBV5-1 with TRBJ2-2; TCRdb selects TRBD1, and the lack of DNA leaves this call unchecked. The CDR3 sequence: CASSGTGIVGELFF.